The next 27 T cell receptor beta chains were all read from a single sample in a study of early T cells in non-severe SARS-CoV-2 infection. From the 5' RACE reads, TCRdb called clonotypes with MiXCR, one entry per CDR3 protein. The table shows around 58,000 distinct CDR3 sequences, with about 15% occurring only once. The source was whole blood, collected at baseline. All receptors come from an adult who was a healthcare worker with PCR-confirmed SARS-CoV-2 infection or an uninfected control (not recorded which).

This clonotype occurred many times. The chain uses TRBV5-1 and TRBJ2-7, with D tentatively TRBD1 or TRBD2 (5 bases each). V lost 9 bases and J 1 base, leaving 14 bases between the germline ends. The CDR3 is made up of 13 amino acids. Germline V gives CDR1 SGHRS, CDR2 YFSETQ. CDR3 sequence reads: CAKTGPPSYEQYF. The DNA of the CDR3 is TGCGCCAAAACGGGACCACCGTCCTACGAGCAGTACTTC.

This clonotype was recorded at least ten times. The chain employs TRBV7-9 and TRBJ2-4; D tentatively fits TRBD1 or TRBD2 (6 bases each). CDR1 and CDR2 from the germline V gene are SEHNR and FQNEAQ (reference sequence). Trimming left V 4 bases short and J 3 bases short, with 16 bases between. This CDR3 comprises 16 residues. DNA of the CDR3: TGTGCCAGCAGCTCTTTGGGGGGCGCATACAAAAACATTCAGTACTTC. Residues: CASSSLGGAYKNIQYF. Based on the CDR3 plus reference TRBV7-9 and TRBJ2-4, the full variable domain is DTGVSQNPRHKITKRGQNVTFRCDPISEHNRLYWYRQTLGQGPEFLTYFQNEAQLEKSRLLSDRFSAERPKGSFSTLEIQRTEQGDSAMYLCASSSLGGAYKNIQYFGAGTRLSVL.

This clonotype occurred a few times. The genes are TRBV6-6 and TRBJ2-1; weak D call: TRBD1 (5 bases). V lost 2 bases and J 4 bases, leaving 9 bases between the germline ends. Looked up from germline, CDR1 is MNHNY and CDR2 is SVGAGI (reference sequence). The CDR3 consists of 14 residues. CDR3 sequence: CASSYRQGYNEQFF. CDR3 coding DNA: TGTGCCAGCAGTTACAGGCAGGGATACAATGAGCAGTTCTTC.

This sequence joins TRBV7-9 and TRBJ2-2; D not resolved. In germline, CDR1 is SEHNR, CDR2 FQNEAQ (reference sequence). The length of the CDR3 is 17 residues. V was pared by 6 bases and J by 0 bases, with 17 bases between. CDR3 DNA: TGTGCCAGCAGTGTCAGATCGGGCCAGGCGAACACCGGGGAGCTGTTTTTT. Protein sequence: CASSVRSGQANTGELFF.

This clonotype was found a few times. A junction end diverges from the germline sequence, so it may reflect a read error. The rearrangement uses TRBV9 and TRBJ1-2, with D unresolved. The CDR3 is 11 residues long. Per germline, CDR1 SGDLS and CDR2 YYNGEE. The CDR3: CASSVANALYF. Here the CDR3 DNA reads TGTGCCAGCAGCGTAGCCAATGCACTCTACTTC.

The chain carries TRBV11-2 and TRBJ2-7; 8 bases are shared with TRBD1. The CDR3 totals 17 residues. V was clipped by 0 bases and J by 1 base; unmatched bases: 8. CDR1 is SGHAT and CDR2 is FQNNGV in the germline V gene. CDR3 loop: CASSLDLRTGPSYEQYF. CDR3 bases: TGTGCCAGCAGCTTAGATCTTCGGACAGGGCCGTCCTACGAGCAGTACTTC.

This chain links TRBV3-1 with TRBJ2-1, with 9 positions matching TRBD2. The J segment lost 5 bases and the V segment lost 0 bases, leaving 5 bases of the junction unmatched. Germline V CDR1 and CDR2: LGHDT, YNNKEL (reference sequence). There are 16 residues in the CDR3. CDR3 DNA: TGTGCCAGCAGCCAAGAAGCGGGAGGTCCTCACAATGAGCAGTTCTTC. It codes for CASSQEAGGPHNEQFF.

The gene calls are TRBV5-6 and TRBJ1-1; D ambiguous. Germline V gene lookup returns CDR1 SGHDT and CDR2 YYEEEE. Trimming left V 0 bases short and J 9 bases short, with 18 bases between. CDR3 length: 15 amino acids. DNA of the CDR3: TGTGCCAGCAGCTTGGTTGCGGGCTCTGGCGCTAAAGCTTTCTTT. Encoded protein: CASSLVAGSGAKAFF.

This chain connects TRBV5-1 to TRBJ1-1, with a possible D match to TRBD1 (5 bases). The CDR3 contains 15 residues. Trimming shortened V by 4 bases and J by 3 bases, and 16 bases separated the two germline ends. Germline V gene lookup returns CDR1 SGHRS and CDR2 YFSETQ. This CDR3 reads CASSHGTAWYTEAFF. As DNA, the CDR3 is TGCGCCAGCAGCCACGGGACGGCGTGGTACACTGAAGCTTTCTTT. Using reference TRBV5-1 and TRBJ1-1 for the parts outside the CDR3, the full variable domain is KAGVTQTPRYLIKTRGQQVTLSCSPISGHRSVSWYQQTPGQGLQFLFEYFSETQRNKGNFPGRFSGRQFSNSRSEMNVSTLELGDSALYLCASSHGTAWYTEAFFGQGTRLTVV.

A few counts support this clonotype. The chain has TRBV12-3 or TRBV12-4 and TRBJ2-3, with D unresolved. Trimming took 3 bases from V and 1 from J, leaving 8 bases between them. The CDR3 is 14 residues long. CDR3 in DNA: TGTGCCAGCAGTTTTATCCTGGGCACAGATACGCAGTATTTT. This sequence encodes CASSFILGTDTQYF.

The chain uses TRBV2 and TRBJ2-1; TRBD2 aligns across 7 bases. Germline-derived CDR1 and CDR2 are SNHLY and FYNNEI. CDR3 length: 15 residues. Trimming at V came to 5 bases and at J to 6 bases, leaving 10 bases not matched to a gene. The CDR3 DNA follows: TGTGCCAGCAGTAACGAGCGGGGTTCGGGCAATGAGCAGTTCTTC. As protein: CASSNERGSGNEQFF.

The CDR3 coding sequence is TGTGCCAGCAGTTTTCTCAAGGGAACTGGGGCCAACGTCCTGACTTTC. This gives the protein CASSFLKGTGANVLTF. This chain joins TRBV2 and TRBJ2-6; no definite D call. The germline gives CDR1 SNHLY, CDR2 FYNNEI. The V end lost 5 bases, the J end lost 2 bases, and 13 bases lay between the germline ends. The CDR3 spans 16 residues.

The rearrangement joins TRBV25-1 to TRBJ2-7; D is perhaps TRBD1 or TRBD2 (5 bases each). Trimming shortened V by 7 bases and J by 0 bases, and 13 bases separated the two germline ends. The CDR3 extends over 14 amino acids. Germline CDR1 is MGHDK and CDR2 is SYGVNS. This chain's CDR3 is CASTPEGSSYEQYF. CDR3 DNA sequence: TGTGCCAGCACCCCAGAGGGGAGCTCCTACGAGCAGTACTTC.

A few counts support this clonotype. As DNA, the CDR3 is TGCAGTGCTAGAGATGCCGGCGGGGCCCAAGAGACCCAGTACTTC. It encodes CSARDAGGAQETQYF. The chain recombines TRBV20-1 with TRBJ2-5, with a possible D match to TRBD2 (6 bases). The CDR3 contains 15 residues. With 0 bases removed from V and 1 base from J, the gap between germline ends came to 12 bases. Looked up from germline, CDR1 is DFQATT and CDR2 is SNEGSKA (reference sequence).

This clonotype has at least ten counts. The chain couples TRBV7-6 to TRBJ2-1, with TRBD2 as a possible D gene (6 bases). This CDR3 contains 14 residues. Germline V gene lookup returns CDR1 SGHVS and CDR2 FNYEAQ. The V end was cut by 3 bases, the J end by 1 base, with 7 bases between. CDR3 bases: TGTGCCAGCAGCTTTGGGGGGTCCTACAATGAGCAGTTCTTC. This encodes CASSFGGSYNEQFF.

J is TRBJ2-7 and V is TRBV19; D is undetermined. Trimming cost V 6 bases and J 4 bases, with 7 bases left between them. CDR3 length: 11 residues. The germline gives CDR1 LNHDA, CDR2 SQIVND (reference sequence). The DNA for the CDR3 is TGTGCCAGTAGAACTGCATACGAGCAGTACTTC. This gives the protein CASRTAYEQYF.

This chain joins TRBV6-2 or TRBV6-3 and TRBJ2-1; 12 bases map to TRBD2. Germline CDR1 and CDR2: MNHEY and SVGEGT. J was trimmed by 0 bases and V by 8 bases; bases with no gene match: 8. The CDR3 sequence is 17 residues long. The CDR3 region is CASQGLAGGSSYNEQFF. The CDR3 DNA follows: TGTGCCAGCCAGGGCCTAGCGGGGGGGAGCTCCTACAATGAGCAGTTCTTC.

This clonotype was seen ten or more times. The CDR3 sequence: CSVYWTSGEQFF. The CDR3, as DNA: TGCAGCGTGTACTGGACTAGCGGTGAGCAGTTCTTC. V and J are TRBV29-1 and TRBJ2-1; TRBD2 aligns across 10 bases. Germline V gene sequence: CDR1 SQVTM, CDR2 ANQGSEA. Germline trimming cut 6 bases from V and 9 bases from J; bases unmatched to any gene: 5. The CDR3 has 12 amino acids.

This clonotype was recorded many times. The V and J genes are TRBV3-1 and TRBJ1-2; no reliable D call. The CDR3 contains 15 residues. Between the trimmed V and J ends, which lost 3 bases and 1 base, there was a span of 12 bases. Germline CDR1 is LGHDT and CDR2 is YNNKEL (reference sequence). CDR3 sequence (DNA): TGTGCCAGCAGCCATCGACAAGTAGTTAACTATGGCTACACCTTC. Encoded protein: CASSHRQVVNYGYTF.

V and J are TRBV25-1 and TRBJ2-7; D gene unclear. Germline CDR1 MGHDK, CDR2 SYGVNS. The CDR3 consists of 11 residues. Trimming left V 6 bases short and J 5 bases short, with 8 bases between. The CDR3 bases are TGTGCCAGCAGGGTGTCGGACGAGCAGTACTTC. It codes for CASRVSDEQYF.

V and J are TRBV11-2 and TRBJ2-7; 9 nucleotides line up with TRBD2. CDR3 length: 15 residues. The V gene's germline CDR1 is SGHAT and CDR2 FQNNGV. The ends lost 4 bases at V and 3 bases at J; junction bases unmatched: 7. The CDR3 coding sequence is TGTGCCAGCAGCTACGGACTAGCGCCGGACTACGAGCAGTACTTC. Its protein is CASSYGLAPDYEQYF.

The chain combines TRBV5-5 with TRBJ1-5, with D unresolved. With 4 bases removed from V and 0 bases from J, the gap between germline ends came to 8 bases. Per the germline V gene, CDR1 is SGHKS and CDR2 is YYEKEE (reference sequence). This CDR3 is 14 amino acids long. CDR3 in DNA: TGTGCCAGCAGCCTGGTCAGTAGCAATCAGCCCCAGCATTTT. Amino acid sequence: CASSLVSSNQPQHF.

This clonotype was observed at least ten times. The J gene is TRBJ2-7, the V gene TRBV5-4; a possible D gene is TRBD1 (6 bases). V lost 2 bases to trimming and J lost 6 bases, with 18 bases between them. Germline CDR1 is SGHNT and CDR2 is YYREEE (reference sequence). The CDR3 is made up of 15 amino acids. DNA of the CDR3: TGTGCCAGCAGCTTACCCGGGCTGGGGGCCAGCGAGCAGTACTTC. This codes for CASSLPGLGASEQYF. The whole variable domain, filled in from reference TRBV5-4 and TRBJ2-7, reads ETGVTQSPTHLIKTRGQQVTLRCSSQSGHNTVSWYQQALGQGPQFIFQYYREEENGRGNFPPRFSGLQFPNYSSELNVNALELDDSALYLCASSLPGLGASEQYFGPGTRLTVT.

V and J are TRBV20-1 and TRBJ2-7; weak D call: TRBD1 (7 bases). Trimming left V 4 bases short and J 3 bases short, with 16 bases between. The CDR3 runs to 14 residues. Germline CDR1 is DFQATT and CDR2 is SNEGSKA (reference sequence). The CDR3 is CSANRGTVLYEQYF. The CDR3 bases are TGCAGTGCTAATCGCGGGACAGTACTCTACGAGCAGTACTTC.

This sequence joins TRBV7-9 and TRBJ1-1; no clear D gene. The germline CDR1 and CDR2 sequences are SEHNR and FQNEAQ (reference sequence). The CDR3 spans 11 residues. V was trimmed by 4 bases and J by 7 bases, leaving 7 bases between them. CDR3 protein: CASSSLLEAFF. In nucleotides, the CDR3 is TGTGCCAGCAGCTCCTTACTTGAAGCTTTCTTT. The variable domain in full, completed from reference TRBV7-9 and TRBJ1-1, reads DTGVSQNPRHKITKRGQNVTFRCDPISEHNRLYWYRQTLGQGPEFLTYFQNEAQLEKSRLLSDRFSAERPKGSFSTLEIQRTEQGDSAMYLCASSSLLEAFFGQGTRLTVV.

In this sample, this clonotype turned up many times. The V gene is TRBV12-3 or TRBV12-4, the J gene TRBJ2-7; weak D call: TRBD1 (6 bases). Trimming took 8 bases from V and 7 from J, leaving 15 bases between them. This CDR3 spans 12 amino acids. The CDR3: CASRQGSREQYF. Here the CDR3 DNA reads TGTGCCAGCCGCCAGGGGTCTAGGGAGCAGTACTTC.

CDR3 region: CASSEAPDRNNEKLFF. DNA for the CDR3: TGTGCCAGCAGTGAAGCTCCTGACAGGAATAATGAAAAACTGTTTTTT. The V call is TRBV6-1, the J call TRBJ1-4, with D maybe TRBD1 (6 bases). In germline, CDR1 is MNHNS, CDR2 SASEGT. The CDR3 has 16 amino acids. V was clipped by 0 bases and J by 4 bases, with 12 bases between them.